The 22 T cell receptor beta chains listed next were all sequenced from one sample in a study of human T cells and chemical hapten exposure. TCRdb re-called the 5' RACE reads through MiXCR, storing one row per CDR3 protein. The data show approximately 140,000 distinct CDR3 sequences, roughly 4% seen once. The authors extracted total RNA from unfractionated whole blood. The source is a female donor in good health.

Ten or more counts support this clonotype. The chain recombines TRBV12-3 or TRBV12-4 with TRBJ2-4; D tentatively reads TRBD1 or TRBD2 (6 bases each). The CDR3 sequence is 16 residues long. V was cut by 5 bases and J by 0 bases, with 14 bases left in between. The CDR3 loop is CASSMGGVLAKNIQYF. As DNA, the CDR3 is TGTGCCAGCAGTATGGGGGGCGTGCTAGCCAAAAACATTCAGTACTTC.

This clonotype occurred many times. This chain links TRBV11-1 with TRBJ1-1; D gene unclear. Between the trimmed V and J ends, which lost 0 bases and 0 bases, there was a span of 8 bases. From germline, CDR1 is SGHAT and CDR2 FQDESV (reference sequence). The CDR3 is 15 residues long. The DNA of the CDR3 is TGTGCCAGCAGCTTAGCGCCAGACATGAACACTGAAGCTTTCTTT. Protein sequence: CASSLAPDMNTEAFF.

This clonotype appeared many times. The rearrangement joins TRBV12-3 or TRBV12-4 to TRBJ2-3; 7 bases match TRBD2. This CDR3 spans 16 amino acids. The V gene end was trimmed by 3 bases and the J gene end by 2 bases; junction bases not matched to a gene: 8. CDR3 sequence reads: CASSFAAGVYTDTQYF. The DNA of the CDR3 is TGTGCCAGCAGTTTCGCGGCGGGGGTATACACAGATACGCAGTATTTT.

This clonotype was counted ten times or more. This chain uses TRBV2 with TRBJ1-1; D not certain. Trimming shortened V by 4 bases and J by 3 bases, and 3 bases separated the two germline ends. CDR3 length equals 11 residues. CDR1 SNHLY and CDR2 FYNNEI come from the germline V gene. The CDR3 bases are TGTGCCAGCAGTGTCTACACTGAAGCTTTCTTT. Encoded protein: CASSVYTEAFF.

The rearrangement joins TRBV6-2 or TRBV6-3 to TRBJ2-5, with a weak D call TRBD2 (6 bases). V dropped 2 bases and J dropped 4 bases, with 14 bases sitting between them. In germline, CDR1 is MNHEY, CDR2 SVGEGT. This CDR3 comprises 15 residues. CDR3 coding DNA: TGTGCCAGCAGTTACCCGGGACGAGCGGGAGAGACCCAGTACTTC. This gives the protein CASSYPGRAGETQYF.

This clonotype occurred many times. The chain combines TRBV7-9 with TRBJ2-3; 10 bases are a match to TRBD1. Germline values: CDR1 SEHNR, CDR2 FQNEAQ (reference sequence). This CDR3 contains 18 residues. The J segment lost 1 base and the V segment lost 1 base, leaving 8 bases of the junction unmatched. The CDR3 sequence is CASSLVVSGTGGTDTQYF. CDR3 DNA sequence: TGTGCCAGCAGCTTAGTAGTCTCCGGGACAGGGGGCACAGATACGCAGTATTTT.

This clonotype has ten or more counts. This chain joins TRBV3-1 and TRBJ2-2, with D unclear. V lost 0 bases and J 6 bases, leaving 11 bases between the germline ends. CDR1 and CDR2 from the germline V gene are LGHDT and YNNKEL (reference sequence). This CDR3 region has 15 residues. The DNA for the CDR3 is TGTGCCAGCAGCCAAGATCTCCAGAGGTCCGGGGAGCTGTTTTTT. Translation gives CASSQDLQRSGELFF.

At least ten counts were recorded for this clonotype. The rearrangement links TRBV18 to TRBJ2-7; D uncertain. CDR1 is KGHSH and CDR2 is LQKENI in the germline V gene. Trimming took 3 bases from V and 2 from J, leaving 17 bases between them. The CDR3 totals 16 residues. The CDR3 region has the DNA TGTGCCAGCTCACCGTTTTCTCCTGGGAACCCCTACGAGCAGTACTTC. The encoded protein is CASSPFSPGNPYEQYF.

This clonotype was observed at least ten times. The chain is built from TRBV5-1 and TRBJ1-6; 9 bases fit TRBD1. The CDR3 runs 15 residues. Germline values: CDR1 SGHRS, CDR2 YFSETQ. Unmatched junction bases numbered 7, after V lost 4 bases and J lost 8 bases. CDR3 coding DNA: TGCGCCAGCAGCATAGGACAGGGGTTGGATTCACCCCTCCACTTT. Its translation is CASSIGQGLDSPLHF.

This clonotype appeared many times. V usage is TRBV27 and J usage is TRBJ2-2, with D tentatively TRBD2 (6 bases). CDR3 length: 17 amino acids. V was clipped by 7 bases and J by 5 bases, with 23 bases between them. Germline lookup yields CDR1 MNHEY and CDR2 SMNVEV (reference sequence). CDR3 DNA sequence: TGTGCCAGCACCCCCGAGCGTGTCCCTGGGGGGACCGGGGAGCTGTTTTTT. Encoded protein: CASTPERVPGGTGELFF.

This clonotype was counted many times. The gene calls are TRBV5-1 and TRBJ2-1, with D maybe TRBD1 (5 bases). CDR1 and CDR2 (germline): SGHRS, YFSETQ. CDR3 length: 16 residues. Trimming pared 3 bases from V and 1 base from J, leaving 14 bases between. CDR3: CASSSDSYMSYNEQFF. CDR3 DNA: TGCGCCAGCAGCTCCGACAGCTATATGTCCTACAATGAGCAGTTCTTC. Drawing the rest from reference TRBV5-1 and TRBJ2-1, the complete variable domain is KAGVTQTPRYLIKTRGQQVTLSCSPISGHRSVSWYQQTPGQGLQFLFEYFSETQRNKGNFPGRFSGRQFSNSRSEMNVSTLELGDSALYLCASSSDSYMSYNEQFFGPGTRLTVL.

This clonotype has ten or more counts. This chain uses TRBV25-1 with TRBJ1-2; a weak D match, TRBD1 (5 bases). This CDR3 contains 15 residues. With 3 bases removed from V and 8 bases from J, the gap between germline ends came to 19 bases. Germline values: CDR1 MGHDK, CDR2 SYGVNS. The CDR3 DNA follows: TGTGCCAGCAGTGACCCGCAGGGTTCCCCTCGCGGCTACACCTTC. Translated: CASSDPQGSPRGYTF.

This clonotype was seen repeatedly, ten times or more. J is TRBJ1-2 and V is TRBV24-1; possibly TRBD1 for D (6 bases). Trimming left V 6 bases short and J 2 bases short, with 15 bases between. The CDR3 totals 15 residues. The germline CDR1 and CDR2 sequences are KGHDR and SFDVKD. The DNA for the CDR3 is TGTGCCACCAGTCCGAACACAGGGTCGAACTATGGCTACACCTTC. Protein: CATSPNTGSNYGYTF.

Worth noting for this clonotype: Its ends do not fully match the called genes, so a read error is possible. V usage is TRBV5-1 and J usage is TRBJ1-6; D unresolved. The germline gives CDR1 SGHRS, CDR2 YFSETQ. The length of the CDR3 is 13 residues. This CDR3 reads CASQTGRESPLNF. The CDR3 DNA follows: TGCGCCAGTCAGACTGGGCGCGAGTCACCCCTCAACTTT.

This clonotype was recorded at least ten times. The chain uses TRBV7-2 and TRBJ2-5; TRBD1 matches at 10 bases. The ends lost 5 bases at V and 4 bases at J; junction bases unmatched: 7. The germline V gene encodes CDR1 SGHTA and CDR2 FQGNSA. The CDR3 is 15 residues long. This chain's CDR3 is CASSPPRTGGETQYF. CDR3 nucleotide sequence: TGTGCCAGCAGCCCTCCCCGGACAGGGGGAGAGACCCAGTACTTC.

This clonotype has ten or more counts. The CDR3 region is CASSRLQGLSGNEQFF. DNA for the CDR3: TGTGCCAGCAGCCGTTTACAGGGTCTATCGGGGAATGAGCAGTTCTTC. The chain joins TRBV5-6 to TRBJ2-1; D is perhaps TRBD1 (6 bases). The V gene's germline CDR1 is SGHDT and CDR2 YYEEEE. V lost 4 bases and J lost 7, with 21 bases in between. The CDR3 has 16 residues.

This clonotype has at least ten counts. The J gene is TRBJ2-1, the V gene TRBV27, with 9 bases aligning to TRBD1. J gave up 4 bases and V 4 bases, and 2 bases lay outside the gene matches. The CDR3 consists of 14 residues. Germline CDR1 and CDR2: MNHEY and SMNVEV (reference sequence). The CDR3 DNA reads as TGTGCCAGCAGTTCCGGGACAGGGTACAATGAGCAGTTCTTC. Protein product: CASSSGTGYNEQFF.

The CDR3 loop reads CASSLFARAKETQYF. CDR3 sequence (DNA): TGTGCCAGCAGTTTATTTGCGAGGGCCAAGGAGACCCAGTACTTC. The chain is built from TRBV27 and TRBJ2-5, with TRBD2 as a possible D gene (5 bases). CDR3 length: 15 amino acids. The germline V and J ends were trimmed by 1 base and 5 bases, with 14 bases remaining between them. From germline, CDR1 is MNHEY and CDR2 SMNVEV (reference sequence).

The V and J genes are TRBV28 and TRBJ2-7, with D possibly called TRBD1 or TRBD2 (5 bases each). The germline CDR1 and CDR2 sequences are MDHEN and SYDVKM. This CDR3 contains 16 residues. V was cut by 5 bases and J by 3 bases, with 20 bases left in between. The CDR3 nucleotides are TGTGCCAGCAGTCCTCCGGTCGGGACCGTCCGCTACGAGCAGTACTTC. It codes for CASSPPVGTVRYEQYF.

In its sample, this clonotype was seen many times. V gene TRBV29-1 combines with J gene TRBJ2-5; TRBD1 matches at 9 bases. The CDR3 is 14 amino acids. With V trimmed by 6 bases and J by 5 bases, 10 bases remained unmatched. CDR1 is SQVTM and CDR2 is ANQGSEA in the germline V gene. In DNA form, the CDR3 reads TGCAGCGTGCAAACAGGGGGCTCAAGGGAGACCCAGTACTTC. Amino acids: CSVQTGGSRETQYF.

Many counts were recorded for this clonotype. Here the CDR3 DNA reads TGTGCCAGCACCTGGGGAGATACGCAGTATTTT. Translating gives CASTWGDTQYF. V is TRBV12-3 or TRBV12-4 and J is TRBJ2-3; D not certain. CDR3 size: 11 residues. With 7 bases removed from V and 5 bases from J, the gap between germline ends came to 7 bases.

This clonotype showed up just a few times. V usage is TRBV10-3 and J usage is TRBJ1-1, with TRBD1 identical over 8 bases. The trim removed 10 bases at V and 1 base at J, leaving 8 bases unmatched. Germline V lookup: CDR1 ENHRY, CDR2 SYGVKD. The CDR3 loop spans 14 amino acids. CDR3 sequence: CASRQGSTNTEAFF. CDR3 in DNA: TGTGCCAGCCGACAGGGGAGCACGAACACTGAAGCTTTCTTT.